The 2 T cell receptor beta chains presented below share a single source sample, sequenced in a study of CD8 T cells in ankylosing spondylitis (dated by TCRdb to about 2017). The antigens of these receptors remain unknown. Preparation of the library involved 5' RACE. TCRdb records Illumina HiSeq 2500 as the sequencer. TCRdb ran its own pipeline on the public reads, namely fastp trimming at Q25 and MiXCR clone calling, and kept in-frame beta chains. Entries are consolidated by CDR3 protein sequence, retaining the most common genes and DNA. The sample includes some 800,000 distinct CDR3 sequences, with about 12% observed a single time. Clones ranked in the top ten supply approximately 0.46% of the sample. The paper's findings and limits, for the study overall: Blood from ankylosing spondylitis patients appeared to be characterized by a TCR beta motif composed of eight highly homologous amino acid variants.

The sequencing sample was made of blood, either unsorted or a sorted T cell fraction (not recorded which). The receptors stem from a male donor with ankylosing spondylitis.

The CDR3 nucleotides read TGTGCCATCAGTGCGGATTTAGCTAATGAAAAACTGTTTTTT. Its translation: CAISADLANEKLFF. The chain carries TRBV10-3 and TRBJ1-4; D is undetermined. V lost 4 bases and J 3 bases, leaving 9 bases between the germline ends. This CDR3 contains 14 residues. Per the germline V gene, CDR1 is ENHRY and CDR2 is SYGVKD.

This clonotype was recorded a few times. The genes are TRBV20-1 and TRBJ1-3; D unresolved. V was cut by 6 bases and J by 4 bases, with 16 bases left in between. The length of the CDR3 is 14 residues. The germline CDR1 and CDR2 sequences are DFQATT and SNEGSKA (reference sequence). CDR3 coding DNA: TGCAGTGCCCCCCGCGGTCCCCACGGAAACACCATATATTTT. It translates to CSAPRGPHGNTIYF.